Below, 30 T cell receptor beta chains from the same sample are listed, as sequenced in a study of T cells after yellow fever vaccination. In TCRdb, the 5' RACE reads were re-called with MiXCR into one record per CDR3 protein. The sample carries approximately 300,000 distinct CDR3 sequences, 9.5% to 12% recorded once. Sequenced material: CD4+ T cells sorted from PBMCs, taken 45 days after the yellow fever booster vaccination. The receptors come from a young man who received the YFV17D yellow fever vaccine.

Only a few counts were recorded for this clonotype. This chain uses TRBV6-5 with TRBJ1-1; TRBD1 agrees at 7 bases. The J segment lost 7 bases and the V segment lost 1 base, leaving 3 bases of the junction unmatched. This CDR3 comprises 13 residues. The germline CDR1 and CDR2 sequences are MNHEY and SVGAGI. The CDR3 protein is CASSYWTGDEAFF. CDR3 DNA sequence: TGTGCCAGCAGTTACTGGACAGGAGATGAAGCTTTCTTT.

Only a few counts were recorded for this clonotype. The genes are TRBV29-1 and TRBJ1-3; TRBD1 matches 7 bases. CDR1 and CDR2 (germline): SQVTM, ANQGSEA. Trimming removed 7 bases from V and 4 bases from J; junction bases left unmatched: 10. The CDR3 covers 14 residues. The CDR3 region has the DNA TGCAGCGGTACCGAGACAGGGTCCGGAAACACCATATATTTT. It yields the protein CSGTETGSGNTIYF.

V gene TRBV5-1 combines with J gene TRBJ2-7, with D maybe TRBD2 (5 bases). CDR1 is SGHRS, CDR2 YFSETQ, per germline. This CDR3 is 13 amino acids long. V was shortened by 1 base and J by 1 base, with 6 bases between the two germline ends. This chain's CDR3 is CASSLRGSYEQYF. CDR3 in DNA: TGCGCCAGCAGCTTGAGAGGGTCCTACGAGCAGTACTTC.

This chain links TRBV4-3 with TRBJ1-4; D not resolved. In germline, CDR1 is LGHNA, CDR2 YSLEER. The ends were cut back, 0 bases at V and 2 bases at J, with 10 bases in the middle. This CDR3 region has 16 residues. This chain's CDR3 is CASSQDARPTNEKLFF. The CDR3 bases are TGCGCCAGCAGCCAAGATGCGAGACCCACTAATGAAAAACTGTTTTTT.

The chain couples TRBV7-8 to TRBJ2-7, with a possible D match to TRBD2 (6 bases). Germline V gives CDR1 SGHVS, CDR2 FQNEAQ. This CDR3 region has 13 residues. Trimming took 3 bases from V and 4 from J, leaving 10 bases between them. CDR3 bases: TGTGCCAGCAGCTTCACGGGGGTTTACGAGCAGTACTTC. Its protein product is CASSFTGVYEQYF.

This clonotype turned up a few times. The genes are TRBV7-9 and TRBJ1-6, with D tentatively TRBD1 (6 bases). The CDR3 has 15 amino acids. V shed 5 bases and J shed 5 bases, with 13 bases lying between them. Germline CDR1 reads SEHNR; CDR2 reads FQNEAQ (reference sequence). The CDR3 nucleotides are TGTGCCAGCAGCAATGAACAGGGCAATAATTCACCCCTCCACTTT. It codes for CASSNEQGNNSPLHF.

V usage is TRBV11-2 and J usage is TRBJ2-3; TRBD2 matches 7 bases. The CDR3 is made up of 14 amino acids. V lost 3 bases and J lost 4; bases outside the gene matches: 4. Germline values: CDR1 SGHAT, CDR2 FQNNGV. Written as DNA, the CDR3 is TGTGCCAGCAGCTTCCGACGGGGGGCAGATACGCAGTATTTT. It encodes CASSFRRGADTQYF.

This clonotype came up a few times. The chain carries TRBV10-3 and TRBJ1-3; D unclear. Germline CDR1 is ENHRY and CDR2 is SYGVKD. V shed 5 bases and J shed 10 bases, with 12 bases lying between them. The CDR3 covers 12 residues. The CDR3 DNA sequence: TGTGCCATCAGTCCCGGACTGGCGACCATATATTTT. Protein sequence: CAISPGLATIYF.

The rearrangement links TRBV4-3 to TRBJ1-4, with D perhaps TRBD1 (5 bases). The germline V gene has CDR1 LGHNA and CDR2 YSLEER. The CDR3 consists of 15 residues. Trimming removed 5 bases at V and 6 bases at J, with 16 bases between. CDR3 in amino acids: CASSARQGTHEKLFF. The CDR3 DNA is TGCGCCAGCAGCGCCCGTCAGGGCACCCATGAAAAACTGTTTTTT.

The rearrangement joins TRBV2 to TRBJ2-1; 9 nucleotides line up with TRBD1. CDR1 and CDR2 (germline): SNHLY, FYNNEI. The CDR3 consists of 13 residues. V lost 10 bases to trimming and J lost 7 bases; unmatched junction nucleotides: 8. The CDR3 nucleotides read TGTGCCACCTCGGGACAGGGAACTAATGAGCAGTTCTTC. It specifies CATSGQGTNEQFF.

The rearrangement joins TRBV10-3 to TRBJ2-3, with TRBD2 as a possible D gene (5 bases). V shed 6 bases and J shed 0 bases, with 13 bases lying between them. In germline, CDR1 is ENHRY, CDR2 SYGVKD. The CDR3 is 15 residues long. The CDR3 region has the DNA TGTGCCATCAGCGGACGAGGGTCTAGCACAGATACGCAGTATTTT. Protein product: CAISGRGSSTDTQYF.

The CDR3: CASSSTGGFGEAFF. The CDR3 DNA is TGTGCCAGCAGTTCAACAGGGGGCTTTGGGGAAGCTTTCTTT. J is TRBJ1-1 and V is TRBV6-2 or TRBV6-3; TRBD1 aligns across 9 bases. CDR1 is MNHEY and CDR2 is SVGEGT in the germline V gene. CDR3 size: 14 residues. The trim removed 4 bases at V and 8 bases at J, leaving 8 bases unmatched.

This clonotype was seen a few times. This chain links TRBV5-1 with TRBJ2-2, with a tentative D call TRBD1 (7 bases). CDR1 is SGHRS and CDR2 is YFSETQ in the germline V gene. This CDR3 is built from 16 residues. Trimming left V 6 bases short and J 5 bases short, with 20 bases between. The CDR3 protein is CASTIQGGRLTGELFF. CDR3 nucleotide sequence: TGCGCCAGCACCATCCAGGGGGGCCGTCTTACCGGGGAGCTGTTTTTT.

This clonotype was seen ten or more times. The chain carries TRBV3-1 and TRBJ1-5; D unresolved. Trimming took off 2 bases at V and 4 bases at J, with 6 bases between the two ends. CDR3 length equals 13 residues. The germline CDR1 and CDR2 sequences are LGHDT and YNNKEL (reference sequence). The CDR3 sequence is CASSQRENQPQHF. CDR3 nucleotides: TGTGCCAGCAGCCAAAGAGAGAATCAGCCCCAGCATTTT.

This clonotype was observed a few times. This rearrangement joins TRBV7-2 to TRBJ2-5; the D gene is possibly TRBD2 (6 bases). Trimming took off 5 bases at V and 6 bases at J, with 19 bases between the two ends. CDR3 length: 15 amino acids. The germline gives CDR1 SGHTA, CDR2 FQGNSA. In DNA, the CDR3 is TGTGCCAGCAGCCTAGTGGCAACTAGCATCCAGACCCAGTACTTC. It encodes CASSLVATSIQTQYF.

This clonotype has just a few counts. The rearrangement joins TRBV28 to TRBJ2-2; TRBD2 agrees at 8 bases. Trimming removed 6 bases from V and 4 bases from J; junction bases left unmatched: 7. Germline loops: CDR1 MDHEN, CDR2 SYDVKM. CDR3 size: 15 residues. The CDR3: CASRTPAGGTGELFF. CDR3 DNA: TGTGCCAGCAGGACGCCGGCGGGGGGCACCGGGGAGCTGTTTTTT.

The V call is TRBV18, the J call TRBJ2-7; D is perhaps TRBD2 (5 bases). The CDR3 consists of 15 residues. Germline CDR1 reads KGHSH; CDR2 reads LQKENI. The germline V and J ends were trimmed by 3 bases and 1 base, with 13 bases remaining between them. CDR3 residues: CASSPPGVRSYEQYF. The DNA of the CDR3 is TGTGCCAGCTCACCTCCCGGGGTGAGGTCCTACGAGCAGTACTTC.

This clonotype has ten or more counts. The J gene is TRBJ2-5, the V gene TRBV4-3; the match to TRBD2 covers 12 bases. The CDR3 extends over 17 amino acids. The trim removed 5 bases at V and 4 bases at J, leaving 11 bases unmatched. Looked up from germline, CDR1 is LGHNA and CDR2 is YSLEER. Here the CDR3 reads CASSSRTSGAGRETQYF. The CDR3 coding sequence is TGCGCCAGCAGCTCCCGGACTAGCGGGGCCGGTCGAGAGACCCAGTACTTC.

This clonotype was observed many times. The rearrangement joins TRBV5-1 to TRBJ2-3, with 7 bases identical to TRBD1. V dropped 3 bases and J dropped 3; count of bases not matched to a gene: 7. This CDR3 has 15 residues. The germline V gene encodes CDR1 SGHRS and CDR2 YFSETQ. CDR3 sequence reads: CASSWDSQQTDTQYF. The CDR3 nucleotides read TGCGCCAGCAGCTGGGACAGTCAACAGACAGATACGCAGTATTTT.

There are many counts of this clonotype. This chain joins TRBV10-3 and TRBJ2-3; D might be TRBD2 (5 bases). The V gene's germline CDR1 is ENHRY and CDR2 SYGVKD. The V end lost 6 bases, the J end lost 0 bases, and 10 bases lay between the germline ends. CDR3 length: 14 residues. The CDR3 sequence: CAIRAAESTDTQYF. As DNA, the CDR3 is TGTGCCATCAGGGCAGCGGAAAGCACAGATACGCAGTATTTT.

This clonotype was seen a few times. The chain is built from TRBV28 and TRBJ1-4; D not certain. CDR3 length equals 13 residues. CDR1 and CDR2 (germline): MDHEN, SYDVKM. Trimming removed 8 bases at V and 3 bases at J, with 10 bases between. The CDR3 sequence: CASESWANEKLFF. The CDR3 nucleotides are TGTGCCAGCGAGTCCTGGGCTAATGAAAAACTGTTTTTT.

This clonotype was detected a few times. The J gene is TRBJ2-7, the V gene TRBV6-2 or TRBV6-3; no reliable D call. Trimming stripped 4 bases from V and 4 bases from J, with 5 bases between. CDR3 size: 11 residues. Germline CDR1 and CDR2: MNHEY and SVGEGT. In DNA form, the CDR3 reads TGTGCCAGCAGTTCTCAGTACGAGCAGTACTTC. Protein product: CASSSQYEQYF.

Of note for this clonotype: Compared with germline, one end of the junction differs, possibly owing to a read error. CDR3 in DNA: TGTGCCAGCAACTTACCTCCGGCACCTCAGTTCTTC. Amino acid sequence: CASNLPPAPQFF. The J gene is TRBJ2-1, the V gene TRBV7-2; D gene unclear. Per the germline V gene, CDR1 is SGHTA and CDR2 is FQGNSA. The CDR3 covers 12 residues. The variable domain in full, with the rest retrieved from reference TRBV7-2 and TRBJ2-1, is GAGVSQSPSNKVTEKGKDVELRCDPISGHTALYWYRQSLGQGLEFLIYFQGNSAPDKSGLPSDRFSAERTGGSVSTLTIQRTQQEDSAVYLCASNLPPAPQFFGPGTRLTVL.

Here the CDR3 DNA reads TGTGCCAGCAGCCTCCGGACAGGAAGTCGCGAGCAGTACGTC. This codes for CASSLRTGSREQYV. The rearrangement uses TRBV13 and TRBJ2-7; TRBD1 matches 7 bases. This CDR3 region has 14 residues. Germline trimming cut 5 bases from V and 6 bases from J; bases unmatched to any gene: 10. CDR1 is PRHDT, CDR2 FYEKMQ, per germline (reference sequence).

The rearrangement uses TRBV18 and TRBJ2-7, with D possibly being TRBD1 (6 bases). CDR3 size: 14 residues. Germline CDR1 is KGHSH and CDR2 is LQKENI. Trimming removed 3 bases from V and 3 bases from J, with 12 bases in between. The CDR3 sequence is CASSPRTGIYEQYV. CDR3 nucleotide sequence: TGTGCCAGCTCACCCCGAACAGGGATCTACGAGCAGTACGTC.

This clonotype was picked up a small number of times. The V gene is TRBV24-1, the J gene TRBJ1-3; unclear D gene. There are 19 residues in the CDR3. The ends were cut back, 1 base at V and 0 bases at J, with 18 bases in the middle. In germline, CDR1 is KGHDR, CDR2 SFDVKD. Here the CDR3 reads CATSDFWTAALCSGNTIYF. The CDR3 DNA reads TGTGCCACCAGTGATTTCTGGACCGCTGCCCTTTGCTCTGGAAACACCATATATTTT.

This chain connects TRBV4-2 to TRBJ2-5; possible D gene TRBD1, 6 bases. This CDR3 region has 14 residues. Trimming took 2 bases from V and 3 from J, leaving 10 bases between them. Germline values: CDR1 LGHNA, CDR2 YNFKEQ. The CDR3 sequence: CASSQNHREETQYF. CDR3 DNA sequence: TGTGCCAGCAGCCAAAATCACAGGGAAGAGACCCAGTACTTC.

This clonotype was observed at least ten times. The chain employs TRBV14 and TRBJ2-3, with 7 bases matching TRBD2. The CDR3 length is 13 residues. Germline V CDR1 and CDR2: SGHDN, FVKESK. The trim removed 6 bases at V and 1 base at J, leaving 1 base unmatched. CDR3 in amino acids: CASSTSGTDTQYF. The CDR3 DNA sequence: TGTGCCAGCAGTACTAGCGGCACAGATACGCAGTATTTT.

V usage is TRBV4-3 and J usage is TRBJ2-6; no clear D gene. The CDR3 is 15 amino acids. Germline CDR1 LGHNA, CDR2 YSLEER. Trimming stripped 1 base from V and 2 bases from J, with 6 bases between. The CDR3 DNA follows: TGCGCCAGCAGCCAAGGTTTTCCTGGGGCCAACGTCCTGACTTTC. This sequence encodes CASSQGFPGANVLTF.

The CDR3 sequence: CASSYFIRSGNTIYF. As DNA, the CDR3 is TGTGCCAGCAGTTACTTTATCAGATCTGGAAACACCATATATTTT. The chain has TRBV6-6 and TRBJ1-3; D call uncertain. In germline, CDR1 is MNHNY, CDR2 SVGAGI (reference sequence). The germline V and J ends were trimmed by 1 base and 1 base, with 8 bases remaining between them. The CDR3 runs 15 residues.